The T cell receptor (beta chain) described here comes from a study of OX40 agonist ivuxolimab in advanced cancers. The overall study: Patients were infused with ivuxolimab every 2 weeks at 0.01 to 10 mg/kg. Three partial responders included one hepatocellular carcinoma patient and two cutaneous melanoma patients. Study observations and caveats: Part of the nonresponder group also had normalized T-cell clonal expansion that was low. At 0.1-3.0 mg/kg, partial responders had clonal expansion among the lowest observed.

In this sample, this clone turned up a few times. The antigen remains unidentified. CDR1 is MNHEY and CDR2 is SVGAGI in the germline V gene. V shed 9 bases and J shed 4 bases, with 16 bases lying between them. This CDR3 has 14 amino acids. The repertoire was sequenced with immunoSEQ multiplex PCR; TCRdb's copy has only in-frame clones and lacks some. Among around 62,000 clones listed, more than 70% were seen once. Source: CD4+ or CD8+ T cells sorted from blood, taken in a trial of the OX40 agonist ivuxolimab. The V and J genes are TRBV6-5 and TRBJ1-5; D is perhaps TRBD1 (6 bases). The receptor was isolated from an adult with an advanced solid tumor such as melanoma, head and neck, liver or kidney cancer. For the CDR3, the DNA is TGTGCCAGTCGTCGTACACAGGGAAATCAGCCCCAGCATTTT. It specifies CASRRTQGNQPQHF.